The TCR beta chain under discussion was sequenced for a study of OX40 agonist ivuxolimab in advanced cancers. General study points: Certain nonresponders likewise exhibited a low normalized T-cell clonal expansion.

About this clone: Its antigen is still unknown.

Germline-derived CDR1 and CDR2 are MDHEN and SYDVKM. The junction had 11 bases not matched to a gene; V was cut back by 5 bases and J by 2 bases. This CDR3 region has 16 residues. Sampling times: baseline, cycle 4 day 1, cycle 7 day 1. The repertoire was sequenced with immunoSEQ multiplex PCR; TCRdb's copy has only in-frame clones and lacks some. The repertoire consists of about 120,000 clones, with approximately 92% occurring once and the leading ten covering 0.55%. The genes are TRBV28 and TRBJ2-5, with 7 bases identical to TRBD2. This clonotype originated in an adult with an advanced solid tumor such as melanoma, head and neck, liver or kidney cancer. The sequencing here drew on CD4+ or CD8+ T cells sorted from blood, taken in a trial of the OX40 agonist ivuxolimab. The CDR3 DNA sequence: TGTGCCAGCAGTACGCTAGCGGCGGGCGGACAAGAGACCCAGTACTTC. This encodes CASSTLAAGGQETQYF.